This entry lists 8 T cell receptor beta chains sequenced from one sample in a study of blood T cell repertoires in COVID-19. Repertoires were generated with immunoSEQ multiplex PCR, while TCRdb's copy carries only in-frame clones and drops some. In the table there are fewer than 450,000 clones, 90% of which are singletons. Sequencing used PBMCs or T cells enriched from blood (not recorded which). These receptors were taken from a man aged 18-30 years who had recovered from COVID-19.

The chain carries TRBV3-1 (or the pseudogene TRBV3-2) and TRBJ2-5; D ambiguous. This CDR3 has 13 amino acids. Germline CDR1 is LGHDT and CDR2 is YNNKEL (reference sequence). V gave up 1 base and J gave up 13 bases, with 16 bases separating them. The chain's CDR3 is CASSQAFGPRMYF. The CDR3 DNA is TGTGCCAGCAGCCAAGCGTTTGGGCCGCGAATGTACTTC.

The V call is TRBV14, the J call TRBJ1-6; TRBD1 agrees at 8 bases. Trimming cost V 4 bases and J 9 bases; bases outside gene matches: 8. Germline V gene lookup returns CDR1 SGHDN and CDR2 FVKESK. The CDR3 runs 15 residues. The CDR3 sequence: CASSRQQGGSSPLHF. Here the CDR3 DNA reads TGTGCCAGCAGCCGACAACAGGGGGGGAGTTCACCCCTCCACTTT.

V and J are TRBV6-5 and TRBJ2-7; TRBD2 matches 9 bases. CDR3 size: 14 residues. V shed 6 bases and J 7 bases; nucleotides not matched to a gene: 10. Germline CDR1 reads MNHEY; CDR2 reads SVGAGI. The DNA of the CDR3 is TGTGCCAGCAGGGCCGCTAGCGGGATAGGTGAGCAGTACTTC. Translated: CASRAASGIGEQYF.

This chain connects TRBV10-3 to TRBJ2-3, with D perhaps TRBD2 (5 bases). V was cut by 4 bases and J by 6 bases, with 11 bases left in between. Per the germline V gene, CDR1 is ENHRY and CDR2 is SYGVKD. The CDR3 spans 13 residues. The CDR3 spells CAISGPGMDTQYF. The CDR3 DNA is TGTGCCATCAGTGGCCCGGGAATGGATACGCAGTATTTT.

J is TRBJ2-1 and V is TRBV13, with D possibly TRBD1 on 6 matching bases. Germline V CDR1 and CDR2: PRHDT, FYEKMQ (reference sequence). CDR3 size: 17 residues. V lost 5 bases and J 0 bases, leaving 17 bases between the germline ends. CDR3 bases: TGTGCCAGCAGCAGCACATCGGACAGTAGCTCCTACAATGAGCAGTTCTTC. This codes for CASSSTSDSSSYNEQFF.

V gene TRBV10-3 combines with J gene TRBJ1-1; 10 bases agree with TRBD1. CDR1 and CDR2 (germline): ENHRY, SYGVKD. This CDR3 comprises 18 residues. Losses at the gene ends were 2 bases for V and 3 bases for J; bases not matched to a gene: 12. CDR3 DNA sequence: TGTGCCATCAGTGAGCCCCTTTACGGGACAGGGGTGTACACTGAAGCTTTCTTT. Protein product: CAISEPLYGTGVYTEAFF.

J is TRBJ2-7 and V is TRBV28, with TRBD1 matching 7 bases. V shed 7 bases and J 2 bases; nucleotides not matched to a gene: 11. Germline assignment: CDR1 MDHEN and CDR2 SYDVKM. This CDR3 comprises 15 residues. The CDR3 nucleotides read TGTGCCAGCAAAACGGCGATCGGGACAGCCTACGAGCAGTACTTC. This translates into CASKTAIGTAYEQYF.

The chain carries TRBV12-5 and TRBJ1-3; maybe TRBD1 (6 bases). Deletions cut 3 bases from V and 3 bases from J, with 9 bases between. CDR3 length: 14 amino acids. Per the germline V gene, CDR1 is LGHNT and CDR2 is FRNRAP. In DNA, the CDR3 is TGTGCTAGTGGTTTATCAGGGGTTGGAAACACCATATATTTT. Encoded protein: CASGLSGVGNTIYF.